The text below deals with one TCR beta chain. Vbeta (60) and Jbeta (13) primers were used in the PCR. The assay was immunoSEQ multiplex PCR, and TCRdb's table has in-frame clones only and misses some. This sample carries about 170,000 clones, around 80% of them seen once, and the ten largest clones take over 2%. V was pared by 4 bases and J by 3 bases, with 17 bases between. Germline values: CDR1 SGHKS, CDR2 YYEKEE (reference sequence). The CDR3 has 15 residues. This specimen belongs to a study of cytomegalovirus exposure and HLA in healthy donors. Sequenced: PBMCs. The chain couples TRBV5-5 to TRBJ2-7, with a weak D call TRBD2 (7 bases). The sequence was collected from a male donor in good health and CMV-seronegative. This CDR3 reads CASSPGGGGVYEQYF. The CDR3 nucleotides are TGTGCCAGCAGCCCGGGCGGAGGGGGGGTCTACGAGCAGTACTTC.